Presented here are 12 T cell receptor beta chains from one specimen sequenced in a study of blood T cell repertoires in COVID-19. Data came from immunoSEQ multiplex PCR; TCRdb stores just in-frame clones and leaves some out. The sample lists around 290,000 clones, around nine tenths occurring once. Sequences were obtained from peripheral blood. All receptors come from a woman aged 70 to 79 with COVID-19, enrolled during active disease.

This clone was recorded once. This chain links TRBV27 with TRBJ1-1; TRBD1 might be the D (5 bases). The CDR3 consists of 15 residues. V was shortened by 2 bases and J by 2 bases, with 12 bases between the two germline ends. Germline CDR1 and CDR2: MNHEY and SMNVEV (reference sequence). The CDR3 spells CASSLAGVGNTEAFF. CDR3 sequence (DNA): TGTGCCAGCAGTTTAGCGGGGGTGGGCAACACTGAAGCTTTCTTT.

This clone was counted a few times. This chain uses TRBV10-2 with TRBJ2-7, with D perhaps matching TRBD2 (6 bases). CDR1 is WSHSY and CDR2 is SAAADI in the germline V gene. V was clipped by 2 bases and J by 7 bases, with 12 bases between them. This CDR3 spans 13 amino acids. The CDR3 sequence is CASSESGRPEQYF. CDR3 coding DNA: TGCGCCAGCAGTGAGAGCGGGCGTCCGGAGCAGTACTTC.

The rearrangement joins TRBV5-6 to TRBJ1-2; 7 bases fit TRBD1. The CDR3 is 17 residues long. CDR1 is SGHDT, CDR2 YYEEEE, per germline. Trimming cost V 2 bases and J 5 bases; bases outside gene matches: 15. CDR3 residues: CASSFPPPTGERYGYTF. The CDR3 coding sequence is TGTGCCAGCAGCTTTCCCCCTCCTACAGGGGAAAGGTATGGCTACACCTTC.

The chain combines TRBV2 with TRBJ2-7, with 9 positions matching TRBD1. The CDR3 loop spans 12 amino acids. With 10 bases clipped from V and 4 bases from J, the junction kept 5 bases outside the gene matches. Germline lookup yields CDR1 SNHLY and CDR2 FYNNEI. CDR3 DNA sequence: TGTGCCACCGGGACAGGGAATTACGAGCAGTACTTC. Protein product: CATGTGNYEQYF.

This clone was observed once. The chain uses TRBV4-1 and TRBJ2-3; the D is unclear. The CDR3 runs 15 residues. V was pared by 1 base and J by 6 bases, with 14 bases between. The germline gives CDR1 MGHRA, CDR2 YSYEKL. DNA of the CDR3: TGCGCCAGCAGCCAAGGTTGGTCGGTGTCCGATACGCAGTATTTT. It translates to CASSQGWSVSDTQYF.

This chain joins TRBV5-1 and TRBJ2-7; 8 positions agree with TRBD1. The V gene's germline CDR1 is SGHRS and CDR2 YFSETQ. The V segment lost 0 bases and the J segment 0 bases; nucleotides outside the gene matches: 2. The CDR3 totals 15 residues. The CDR3 region has the DNA TGCGCCAGCAGCTTGGCTGGGACAGGCTCCTACGAGCAGTACTTC. Translation gives CASSLAGTGSYEQYF.

The gene calls are TRBV19 and TRBJ2-4; the match to TRBD1 covers 7 bases. Germline values: CDR1 LNHDA, CDR2 SQIVND (reference sequence). The V gene end was trimmed by 9 bases and the J gene end by 0 bases; junction bases not matched to a gene: 14. There are 17 residues in the CDR3. CDR3 bases: TGTGCCAGAACACAGGGGTTTTCGGCCTTAGCCAAAAACATTCAGTACTTC. Translation: CARTQGFSALAKNIQYF.

The chain is built from TRBV7-9 and TRBJ1-3; the D is unclear. V shed 0 bases and J shed 7 bases, with 10 bases lying between them. This CDR3 is built from 14 residues. Germline CDR1 reads SEHNR; CDR2 reads FQNEAQ (reference sequence). CDR3 sequence: CASSLAGQANTIYF. The CDR3 bases are TGTGCCAGCAGCTTAGCGGGCCAGGCCAACACCATATATTTT.

The chain has TRBV18 and TRBJ1-4, with D unclear. The CDR3 loop spans 16 amino acids. V lost 3 bases, J lost 0 bases, and 11 bases lay in between. CDR1 is KGHSH and CDR2 is LQKENI in the germline V gene. The CDR3 reads CASSPTQTATNEKLFF. The DNA of the CDR3 is TGTGCCAGCTCACCGACTCAGACGGCAACTAATGAAAAACTGTTTTTT.

The genes are TRBV9 and TRBJ1-4, with D unclear. The CDR3 is 15 residues long. V lost 0 bases and J 5 bases, leaving 11 bases between the germline ends. Germline V gene data show CDR1 as SGDLS and CDR2 as YYNGEE. The CDR3, as DNA: TGTGCCAGCAGCGTAGGGAGTGGAACCAATGAAAAACTGTTTTTT. Amino acid sequence: CASSVGSGTNEKLFF.

The CDR3, as DNA: TGTGCCAGCAGCCAACCCACGGACAGGCAACACAATGAGCAGTTCTTC. As protein: CASSQPTDRQHNEQFF. This chain links TRBV3-1 (or the pseudogene TRBV3-2) with TRBJ2-1; TRBD1 aligns across 7 bases. J lost 5 bases, V lost 2 bases, and 9 bases had no gene match. This CDR3 region has 16 residues. Germline-derived CDR1 and CDR2 are LGHDT and YNNKEL (reference sequence).

The V and J genes are TRBV7-2 and TRBJ1-1; no firm D call. This CDR3 is 13 amino acids long. Trimming stripped 2 bases from V and 11 bases from J, with 15 bases between. Germline CDR1 SGHTA, CDR2 FQGNSA. The CDR3 is CASSLPGSSKAFF. Here the CDR3 DNA reads TGTGCCAGCAGCTTACCGGGGTCAAGCAAGGCTTTCTTT. The complete variable domain, with remaining parts taken from reference TRBV7-2 and TRBJ1-1, reads GAGVSQSPSNKVTEKGKDVELRCDPISGHTALYWYRQSLGQGLEFLIYFQGNSAPDKSGLPSDRFSAERTGGSVSTLTIQRTQQEDSAVYLCASSLPGSSKAFFGQGTRLTVV.